Below, 13 T cell receptor beta chains from the same sample are listed, as sequenced in a study of T cells in Graves' hyperthyroidism and ophthalmopathy. What was amplified from RNA transcripts were TCR beta CDR3 regions. An initial round of RT-PCR targeting the TCR CDR3 relied on the HTBI primer set. TCRdb fed the multiplex PCR reads into MiXCR, producing one record per CDR3 protein. The table includes hundreds of thousands of distinct CDR3 sequences, 15% to 19% detected once. The sequenced material came from blood. These receptors all stem from a young woman with Graves' hyperthyroidism.

V and J are TRBV4-1 and TRBJ1-6, with 7 bases lining up with TRBD1. The CDR3 spans 16 residues. The ends lost 4 bases at V and 9 bases at J; junction bases unmatched: 12. Germline values: CDR1 MGHRA, CDR2 YSYEKL. CDR3 sequence reads: CASSLSDRVGISPLHF. The CDR3 region has the DNA TGCGCCAGCAGCCTATCCGACAGGGTGGGGATTTCACCCCTCCACTTT.

This clonotype was detected only a few times. This chain links TRBV19 with TRBJ2-7, with 10 bases aligning to TRBD1. Per the germline V gene, CDR1 is LNHDA and CDR2 is SQIVND (reference sequence). V lost 1 base, J lost 6 bases, and 6 bases stayed unmatched. The CDR3 runs 15 residues. In nucleotides, the CDR3 is TGTGCCAGTAGTATAGGAGGGACAGGGGTGCGCGAGCAGTACTTC. This encodes CASSIGGTGVREQYF.

This clonotype was picked up many times. The chain links TRBV10-3 to TRBJ2-7; 12 nucleotides match TRBD1. Germline V CDR1 and CDR2: ENHRY, SYGVKD. Trimming cost V 7 bases and J 6 bases; bases outside gene matches: 4. The CDR3 is 13 residues long. The CDR3 nucleotides read TGTGCCATCACCGGGACAGGGGGCCGCGAGCAGTACTTC. The encoded protein is CAITGTGGREQYF.

This clonotype was detected only a few times. The V call is TRBV5-1, the J call TRBJ2-1; 9 bases match TRBD2. The CDR3 consists of 15 residues. V dropped 4 bases and J dropped 9; count of bases not matched to a gene: 11. Germline assignment: CDR1 SGHRS and CDR2 YFSETQ. The chain's CDR3 is CASSPLIASGTEQFF. CDR3 nucleotides: TGCGCCAGCAGCCCGCTAATAGCTAGCGGGACTGAGCAGTTCTTC.

DNA of the CDR3: TGTGCCAGCAGGAAAGGGGGCGCCGGAAACACCATATATTTT. Translation: CASRKGGAGNTIYF. V and J are TRBV27 and TRBJ1-3; 7 positions match TRBD1. J was trimmed by 4 bases and V by 6 bases; bases with no gene match: 6. Germline lookup yields CDR1 MNHEY and CDR2 SMNVEV (reference sequence). The CDR3 runs to 14 residues.

Many counts were recorded for this clonotype. This chain links TRBV6-1 with TRBJ1-5; no clear D gene. There are 12 residues in the CDR3. V lost 6 bases and J 5 bases, leaving 8 bases between the germline ends. Germline V gene data show CDR1 as MNHNS and CDR2 as SASEGT. The CDR3 loop is CASRDPDQPQHF. In DNA form, the CDR3 reads TGTGCCAGCAGGGACCCCGATCAGCCCCAGCATTTT.

This clonotype was counted ten times or more. CDR3 sequence reads: CASSFNERGGRKETQYF. In DNA, the CDR3 is TGTGCCAGCAGTTTCAATGAGCGGGGGGGTAGGAAAGAGACCCAGTACTTC. This rearrangement joins TRBV28 to TRBJ2-5; 10 bases match TRBD2. With 3 bases clipped from V and 3 bases from J, the junction kept 10 bases outside the gene matches. CDR1 is MDHEN and CDR2 is SYDVKM in the germline V gene. This CDR3 spans 17 amino acids.

The chain has TRBV18 and TRBJ2-2; TRBD1 matches at 7 bases. The germline V gene encodes CDR1 KGHSH and CDR2 LQKENI. J gave up 4 bases and V 3 bases, and 5 bases lay outside the gene matches. This CDR3 comprises 15 residues. CDR3 in DNA: TGTGCCAGCTCACCCTGGGACAGCCCCACCGGGGAGCTGTTTTTT. Its translation: CASSPWDSPTGELFF.

This chain uses TRBV12-5 with TRBJ1-4, with 8 bases that match TRBD1. V lost 0 bases and J lost 0; bases outside the gene matches: 12. This CDR3 is built from 20 residues. Germline V CDR1 and CDR2: LGHNT, FRNRAP. CDR3 protein: CASGLVLGDRIRPTNEKLFF. In DNA, the CDR3 is TGTGCTAGTGGTTTGGTACTGGGGGACAGGATAAGACCAACTAATGAAAAACTGTTTTTT. Together with reference TRBV12-5 and TRBJ1-4, the CDR3 gives the full variable domain: DARVTQTPRHKVTEMGQEVTMRCQPILGHNTVFWYRQTMMQGLELLAYFRNRAPLDDSGMPKDRFSAEMPDATLATLKIQPSEPRDSAVYFCASGLVLGDRIRPTNEKLFFGSGTQLSVL.

This clonotype has only a few counts. The chain joins TRBV19 to TRBJ2-7; D possibly corresponds to TRBD1 (6 bases). This CDR3 comprises 15 residues. CDR1 is LNHDA, CDR2 SQIVND, per germline (reference sequence). The V gene lost 5 bases and the J gene lost 4 bases, with 18 bases spanning the gap. The CDR3 bases are TGTGCCAGTAGTGGGGAACGGACAGCCAGATACGAGCAGTACTTC. Translation: CASSGERTARYEQYF.

Only a few counts were recorded for this clonotype. The chain uses TRBV19 and TRBJ2-7; 9 bases align to TRBD2. Germline assignment: CDR1 LNHDA and CDR2 SQIVND (reference sequence). J was trimmed by 2 bases and V by 10 bases; bases with no gene match: 24. This CDR3 is 19 amino acids long. For the CDR3, the DNA is TGTGCCACCTCATATAGCAAATCTCTCAGCGGGGGGACTACCTACGAGCAGTACTTC. Translating it yields CATSYSKSLSGGTTYEQYF.

The table lists this clonotype with many counts. The chain employs TRBV18 and TRBJ2-5; D unresolved. Per germline, CDR1 KGHSH and CDR2 LQKENI. The CDR3 extends over 14 amino acids. The V end lost 2 bases, the J end lost 1 base, and 8 bases lay between the germline ends. DNA of the CDR3: TGTGCCAGCTCACCATCCAAAGGCCAAGAGACCCAGTACTTC. Protein product: CASSPSKGQETQYF. Full variable domain (outside the CDR3, taken from reference TRBV18 and TRBJ2-5): NAGVMQNPRHLVRRRGQEARLRCSPMKGHSHVYWYRQLPEEGLKFMVYLQKENIIDESGMPKERFSAEFPKEGPSILRIQQVVRGDSAAYFCASSPSKGQETQYFGPGTRLLVL.

The rearrangement uses TRBV29-1 and TRBJ1-2, with 8 bases that match TRBD1. With V trimmed by 4 bases and J by 7 bases, 2 bases remained unmatched. This CDR3 has 11 residues. Per germline, CDR1 SQVTM and CDR2 ANQGSEA. The CDR3 sequence is CSVVDRGGYTF. The CDR3 region has the DNA TGCAGCGTTGTTGACAGGGGTGGCTACACCTTC.